The rows below give T cell receptor beta chains drawn from one sample of a study of OX40 agonist ivuxolimab in advanced cancers. TCRdb's copy holds only in-frame clones and misses some; the assay was immunoSEQ multiplex PCR. The sample holds 70,000 to 100,000 clones, around 89% seen once. Specimen: CD4+ or CD8+ T cells sorted from blood, collected in a trial of the OX40 agonist ivuxolimab. The receptors here all came from an adult with an advanced solid tumor such as melanoma, head and neck, liver or kidney cancer. Both conserved end residues are part of each CDR3. D genes are given only for firm matches. Clone size is given for some rows only: seen once, a few or many times, or a class if the clone is expanded.

length | J | D | size | V | DNA | CDR3
13 | TRBJ1-6 | TRBD1 | few | TRBV6-5 | TGTGCCAGCAGTGGGACAGGGAATTCACCCCTCCACTTT | CASSGTGNSPLHF
13 | TRBJ2-1 | - | - | TRBV28 | TGTGCCAGCAGTTTTGTTTGGGTGGGTGAGCAGTTCTTC | CASSFVWVGEQFF
19 | TRBJ1-5 | TRBD1 | - | TRBV7-8 | TGTGCCAGCAGTCCCAGGGGACAGGGGGCAATGTATAGCAATCAGCCCCAGCATTTT | CASSPRGQGAMYSNQPQHF
13 | TRBJ2-7 | - | - | TRBV21-1 | TGTGCCAGCGCCGGGGAAACCCCCTACGAGCAGTACTTC | CASAGETPYEQYF
12 | TRBJ2-1 | - | - | TRBV29-1 | TGCAGCGTCTTAAGGGCCTACAATGAGCAGTTCTTC | CSVLRAYNEQFF
15 | TRBJ2-3 | TRBD2 | - | TRBV12-5 | TGTGCTAGTGGGGTACTAGCGGGGGTCACAGATACGCAGTATTTT | CASGVLAGVTDTQYF
13 | TRBJ1-2 | - | - | TRBV6-5 | TGTGCCAGCAGTGCCCGGGTAGATTGGGGCTACACCTTC | CASSARVDWGYTF
14 | TRBJ2-5 | - | - | TRBV11-2 | TGTGCCAGCAGCCTCGCTGGGACTCCGGAGACCCAGTACTTC | CASSLAGTPETQYF
14 | TRBJ1-3 | - | - | TRBV13 | TGTGCCAGCAGCTCCCGGCAGGGTAGGGACACCATATATTTT | CASSSRQGRDTIYF
14 | TRBJ2-2 | - | - | TRBV5-1 | TGCGCCAGCAGCCCTGGGGGGGCCGTGGGGGAGCTGTTTTTT | CASSPGGAVGELFF
13 | TRBJ1-1 | - | - | TRBV7-2 | TGTGCCAGCAGCCGTAGGGTGAACACTGAAGCTTTCTTT | CASSRRVNTEAFF
16 | TRBJ1-5 | - | - | TRBV5-4 | TGTGCCAGCAGCTTGGCCTTGGGCAGGGGTAATCAGCCCCAGCATTTT | CASSLALGRGNQPQHF
16 | TRBJ2-2 | - | - | TRBV5-1 | TGCGCCAGCAGCATTGCACACCTCGCGAACACCGGGGAGCTGTTTTTT | CASSIAHLANTGELFF
13 | TRBJ2-7 | - | - | TRBV27 | TGTGCCAGCAGTACCTCAGACTCCTACGAGCAGTACTTC | CASSTSDSYEQYF
14 | TRBJ1-1 | - | - | TRBV5-4 | TGTGCCAGCAGCTCTTTCGGATTTAACACTGAAGCTTTCTTT | CASSSFGFNTEAFF
13 | TRBJ1-6 | - | - | TRBV4-2 | TGTGCCAGCAGCCAAGGGCTCGATTCACCCCTCCACTTT | CASSQGLDSPLHF
14 | TRBJ2-3 | TRBD1 | - | TRBV6-4 | TGTGCCAGCAGTGAAACAGGGGAGACAGATACGCAGTATTTT | CASSETGETDTQYF
14 | TRBJ2-5 | TRBD2 | few | TRBV9 | TGTGCCAGCAGCGCACTAGCGTACCAAGAGACCCAGTACTTC | CASSALAYQETQYF
12 | TRBJ1-1 | - | - | TRBV6-5 | TGTGCCAGCAGTTACCCGGGTGCTGAAGCTTTCTTT | CASSYPGAEAFF
13 | TRBJ1-4 | - | - | TRBV11-3 | TGTGCCAGCAGCCCCGGGCGCGGTGAAAAACTGTTTTTT | CASSPGRGEKLFF
15 | TRBJ2-1 | TRBD2 | - | TRBV5-5 | TGTGCCAGCAGCTTGGAACCTAGCGGGACATATGAGCAGTTCTTC | CASSLEPSGTYEQFF
14 | TRBJ1-4 | - | few | TRBV30 | TGTGCCTGGAGTTACACAGGGACGGCTGGAAAACTGTTTTTT | CAWSYTGTAGKLFF
14 | TRBJ1-5 | - | - | TRBV19 | TGTGCCAGTAGTATAACGAACCGGGATCAGCCCCAGCATTTT | CASSITNRDQPQHF
16 | TRBJ2-3 | TRBD2 | - | TRBV2 | TGTGCCAGCAGAGAAACTAGCGGGAGATCCGCAGATACGCAGTATTTT | CASRETSGRSADTQYF
15 | TRBJ1-6 | - | - | TRBV23-1 | TGCGCCAGCAGTACCCCCCGGGACAACCATGCACCCCTCCACTTT | CASSTPRDNHAPLHF
14 | TRBJ2-5 | - | - | TRBV10-2 | TGCGCCACCAGACAGATTTCCCCTCAAGAGACCCAGTACTTC | CATRQISPQETQYF
10 | TRBJ1-1 | - | - | TRBV30 | TGTGCCTGGAGTAACACTGAAGCTTTCTTT | CAWSNTEAFF
13 | TRBJ2-2 | - | - | TRBV5-6 | TGTGCCAGCACGCACAGTTACACCGGGGAGCTGTTTTTT | CASTHSYTGELFF
13 | TRBJ1-2 | - | - | TRBV5-6 | TGTGCCAGCAGCTTGCCCGACAGCTATGGCTACACCTTC | CASSLPDSYGYTF
16 | TRBJ2-7 | - | - | TRBV15 | TGTGCCACCAGCAGAGAAGTTGGACCCAAAATATACGAGCAGTACTTC | CATSREVGPKIYEQYF
16 | TRBJ2-5 | - | - | TRBV11-2 | TGTGCCAGCAGCTTAAGGCCCCAGACGGAGGGAGAGACCCAGTACTTC | CASSLRPQTEGETQYF
13 | TRBJ1-1 | - | - | TRBV5-4 | TGTGCCAGCAGCTTGGGATTAACCACTGAAGCTTTCTTT | CASSLGLTTEAFF
15 | TRBJ2-1 | TRBD2 | - | TRBV6-5 | TGTGCCAGCACCCCGCTAGCGGGAGGAAAGGATGAGCAGTTCTTC | CASTPLAGGKDEQFF
15 | TRBJ1-3 | - | - | TRBV30 | TGTGCCTGGAGTGTAATGGGACACCCAGGAAACACCATATATTTT | CAWSVMGHPGNTIYF
15 | TRBJ2-7 | TRBD2 | - | TRBV5-4 | TGTGCCAGCAGCCCTTTAGCGGGAGGAGGCTACGAGCAGTACTTC | CASSPLAGGGYEQYF
12 | TRBJ2-7 | TRBD1 | - | TRBV6-5 | TGTGCCAGCAACGACAGGGCTGGCGAGCAGTACTTC | CASNDRAGEQYF
14 | TRBJ1-1 | TRBD1 | - | TRBV2 | TGTGCCAGCAGTGAGGACAGGGTCAACACTGAAGCTTTCTTT | CASSEDRVNTEAFF